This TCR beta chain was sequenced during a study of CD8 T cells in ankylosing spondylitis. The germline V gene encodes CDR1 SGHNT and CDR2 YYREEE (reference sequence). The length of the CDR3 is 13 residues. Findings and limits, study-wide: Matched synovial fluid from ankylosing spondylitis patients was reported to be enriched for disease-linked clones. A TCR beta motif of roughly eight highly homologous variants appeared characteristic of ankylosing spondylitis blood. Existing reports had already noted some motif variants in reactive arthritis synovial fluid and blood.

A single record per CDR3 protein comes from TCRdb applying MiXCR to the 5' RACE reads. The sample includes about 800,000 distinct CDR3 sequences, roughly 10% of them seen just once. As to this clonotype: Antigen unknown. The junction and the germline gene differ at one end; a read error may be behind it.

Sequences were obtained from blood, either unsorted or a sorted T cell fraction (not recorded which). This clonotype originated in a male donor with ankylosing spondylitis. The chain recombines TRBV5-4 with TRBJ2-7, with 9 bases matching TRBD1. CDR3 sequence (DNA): TGTGCCAGCAGCTCCACAGGGGGCGCGTGGCGGGACTTC. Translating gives CASSSTGGAWRDF.